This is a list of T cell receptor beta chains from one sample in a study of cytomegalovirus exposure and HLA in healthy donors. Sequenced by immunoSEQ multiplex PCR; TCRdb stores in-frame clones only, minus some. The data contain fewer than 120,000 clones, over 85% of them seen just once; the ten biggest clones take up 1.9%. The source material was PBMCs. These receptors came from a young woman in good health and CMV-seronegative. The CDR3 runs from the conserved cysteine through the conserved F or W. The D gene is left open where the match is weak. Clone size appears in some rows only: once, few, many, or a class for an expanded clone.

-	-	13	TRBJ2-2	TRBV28	TGTGCCAGCAGTTTTCTGAACACCGGGGAGCTGTTTTTT	CASSFLNTGELFF
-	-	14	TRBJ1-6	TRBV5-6	TGTGCCAGCAGCTTGTGGCAGGGGAATTCACCCCTCCACTTT	CASSLWQGNSPLHF
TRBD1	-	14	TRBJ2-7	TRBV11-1	TGTGCCAGCAGCCAATCCGGGACAGGCTACGAGCAGTACTTC	CASSQSGTGYEQYF
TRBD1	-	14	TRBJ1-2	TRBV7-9	TGTGCCAGCAGCTTTGGACAGGCCGGCTATGGCTACACCTTC	CASSFGQAGYGYTF
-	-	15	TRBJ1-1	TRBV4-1	TGCGCCAGCAGCCAAGGAGGGGGGGGCTACACTGAAGCTTTCTTT	CASSQGGGGYTEAFF
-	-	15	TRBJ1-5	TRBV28	TGTGCCAGCATGGCAGCGCAATATAGCAATCAGCCCCAGCATTTT	CASMAAQYSNQPQHF
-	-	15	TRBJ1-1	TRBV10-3	TGTGCCATCAGTGAAGGGGCCATTAAGAACACTGAAGCTTTCTTT	CAISEGAIKNTEAFF
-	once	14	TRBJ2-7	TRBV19	TGTGCCAGTAGTATAGGGCAGAACTCCTACGAGCAGTACTTC	CASSIGQNSYEQYF
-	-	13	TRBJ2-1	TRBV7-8	TGTGCCAGTCTGCAGGGGACCTACAATGAGCAGTTCTTC	CASLQGTYNEQFF
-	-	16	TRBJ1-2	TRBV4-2	TGTGCCAGCAGCCAATCTTTAGGGGCGGCTAACTATGGCTACACCTTC	CASSQSLGAANYGYTF
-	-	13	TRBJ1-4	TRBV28	TGTGCCAGCAGTTTATTAGCTAATGAAAAACTGTTTTTT	CASSLLANEKLFF
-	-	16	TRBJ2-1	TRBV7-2	TGTGCCAGCAGCTTAGACTTAGCGGCCTCCGGGAGTGAGCAGTTCTTC	CASSLDLAASGSEQFF
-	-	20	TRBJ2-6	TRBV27	TGTGCCAGCAGTTCAACGACCTCGACAGGAAGCATTTCTGGGGCCAACGTCCTGACTTTC	CASSSTTSTGSISGANVLTF
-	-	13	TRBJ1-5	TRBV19	TGTGCCAGTAGTATCGGGTTAGGTCAGCCCCAGCATTTT	CASSIGLGQPQHF
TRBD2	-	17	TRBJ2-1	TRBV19	TGTGCCAGTAGTATAGAGGGGAGGACTAGCGGTCGCAATGAGCAGTTCTTC	CASSIEGRTSGRNEQFF
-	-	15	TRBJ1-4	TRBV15	TGTGCCACCAGCAGAGGTCAGGGGTATAATGAAAAACTGTTTTTT	CATSRGQGYNEKLFF
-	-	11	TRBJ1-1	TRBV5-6	TGTGCCAGCACGACTACAGGGAGCGCTTTCTTT	CASTTTGSAFF
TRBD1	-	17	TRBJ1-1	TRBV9	TGTGCCAGCAGCCCCCCCGGAGGGGGCTCTATGAACACTGAAGCTTTCTTT	CASSPPGGGSMNTEAFF
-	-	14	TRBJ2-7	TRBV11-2	TGTGCCAGCAGCCCCGACACAGGGACATTCGAGCAGTACTTC	CASSPDTGTFEQYF
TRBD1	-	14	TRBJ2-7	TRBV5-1	TGCGCCAGCAGCTATGGACAGGGGGCGTGGGAGCAGTACTTC	CASSYGQGAWEQYF
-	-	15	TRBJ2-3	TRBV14	TGTGCCAGCAGCACCCGTGGGACTCTCACAGATACGCAGTATTTT	CASSTRGTLTDTQYF
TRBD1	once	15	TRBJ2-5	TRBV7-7	TGTGCTAGCAGCTTTCGAACAGGGGGCCAAGAGACCCAGTACTTC	CASSFRTGGQETQYF
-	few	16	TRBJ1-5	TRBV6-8	TGTGCCAGCAGGCGGGACGGCCGTTATAGCAATCAGCCCCAGCATTTT	CASRRDGRYSNQPQHF
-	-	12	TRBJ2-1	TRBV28	TGTGCCAGCATGGGGGCACACGCTGAGCAGTTCTTC	CASMGAHAEQFF
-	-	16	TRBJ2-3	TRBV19	TGTGCCAGTAGTAGAAATGGGGGGGCTAGCACAGATACGCAGTATTTT	CASSRNGGASTDTQYF
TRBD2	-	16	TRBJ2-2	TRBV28	TGTGCCAGCAGTTTAGGACTAGCGAGACTCACGGGGGAGCTGTTTTTT	CASSLGLARLTGELFF
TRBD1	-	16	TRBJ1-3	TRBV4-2	TGTGCCAGCAGCCAAGATTGGGGACAGGGGGCTGACACCATATATTTT	CASSQDWGQGADTIYF
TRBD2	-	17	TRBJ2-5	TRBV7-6	TGTGCCAGCAGCCAGAACCGACTAGCGGTGTCACAAGAGACCCAGTACTTC	CASSQNRLAVSQETQYF
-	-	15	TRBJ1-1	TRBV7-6	TGTGCCAGCAGCTTAGCCCGGGGTGCCTCCACTGAAGCTTTCTTT	CASSLARGASTEAFF
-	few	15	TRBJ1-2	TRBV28	TGTGCCAGCAGTTCGAGCACAACAGGGCATGAAGGCTACACCTTC	CASSSSTTGHEGYTF
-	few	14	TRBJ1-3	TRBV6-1	TGTGCCAGCAGTGAACACAGCTCTGGAAACACCATATATTTT	CASSEHSSGNTIYF
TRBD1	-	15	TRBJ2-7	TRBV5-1	TGCGCCAGCAGCTTGGTGGCAGGGGGCAACTACGAGCAGTACTTC	CASSLVAGGNYEQYF
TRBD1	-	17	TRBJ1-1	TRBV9	TGTGCCAGCAGCGTTAAGGACAGGGGTGGCATAAACACTGAAGCTTTCTTT	CASSVKDRGGINTEAFF
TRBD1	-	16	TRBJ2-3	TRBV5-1	TGCGCCAGCAGCTGGGACAGGGGCCAATACACAGATACGCAGTATTTT	CASSWDRGQYTDTQYF
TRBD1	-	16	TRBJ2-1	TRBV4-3	TGCGCCAGCAGCAAAACAGACAGGGGTTTAAACAATGAGCAGTTCTTC	CASSKTDRGLNNEQFF
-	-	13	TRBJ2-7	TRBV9	TGTGCCAGCAGCCCCGGGACTTCTTACGAGCAGTACTTC	CASSPGTSYEQYF
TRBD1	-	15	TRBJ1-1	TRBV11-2	TGTGCCAGCAGCCCACGGGACAGGGCGGACACTGAAGCTTTCTTT	CASSPRDRADTEAFF
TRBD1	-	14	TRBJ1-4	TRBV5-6	TGTGCCAGCAGCTGGGGGACAGGGAATGAAAAACTGTTTTTT	CASSWGTGNEKLFF
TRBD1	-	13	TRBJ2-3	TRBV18	TGTGCCAGCCTACGACAGGGTGGGGATACGCAGTATTTT	CASLRQGGDTQYF
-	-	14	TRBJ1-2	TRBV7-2	TGTGCCAGCAGCTTAGGGGCCAGATCGTCCGGCTACACCTTC	CASSLGARSSGYTF
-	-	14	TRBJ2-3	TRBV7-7	TGTGCTAGCAGCTCGAGCGAGGGCCAGGGGACGCAGTATTTT	CASSSSEGQGTQYF
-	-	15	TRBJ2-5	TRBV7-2	TGTGCCAGCAGCTCCCGACTAGGAGAGGGAGAGACCCAGTACTTC	CASSSRLGEGETQYF
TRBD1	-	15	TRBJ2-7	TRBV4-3	TGCGCCAGCAGCGCAAGCCGGGACAGGGGGGACGAGCAGTACTTC	CASSASRDRGDEQYF
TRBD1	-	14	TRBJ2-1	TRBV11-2	TGTGCCAGCAGCTCGGGGACAGGGAACAATGAGCAGTTCTTC	CASSSGTGNNEQFF
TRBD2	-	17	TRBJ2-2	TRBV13	TGTGCCAGCAGCCACAATACAGCCGGGACTAGCATCGGTGAGCTGTTTTTT	CASSHNTAGTSIGELFF
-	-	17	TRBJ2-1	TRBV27	TGTGCCAGCAGTTTAGGGTTGGGGGGAGTGGCCTACAATGAGCAGTTCTTC	CASSLGLGGVAYNEQFF
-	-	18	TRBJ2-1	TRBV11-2	TGTGCCAGCAGCTTTTCGAGTTGGCGGGCCAGCTCCTACAATGAGCAGTTCTTC	CASSFSSWRASSYNEQFF
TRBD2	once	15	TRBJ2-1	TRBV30	TGTGCCTGGAGTGGAGCGGGAGTGGTCCGGAATGAGCAGTTCTTC	CAWSGAGVVRNEQFF
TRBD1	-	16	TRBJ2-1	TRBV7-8	TGTGCCAGCAGCTTAGTCATGAGGGGGCTACGGCGGACGATGTTCTTC	CASSLVMRGLRRTMFF
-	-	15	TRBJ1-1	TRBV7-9	TGTGCCAGCATCCCCTTAAGGACACTGAACACTGAAGCTTTCTTT	CASIPLRTLNTEAFF
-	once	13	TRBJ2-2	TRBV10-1	TGCGCCAGCAGTCGACAGAAGGAGGGGGAGCTGTTTTTT	CASSRQKEGELFF
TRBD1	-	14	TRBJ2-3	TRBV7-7	TGTGCTAGCAGCTTGGACAGGGGGTCCGATACGCAGTATTTT	CASSLDRGSDTQYF
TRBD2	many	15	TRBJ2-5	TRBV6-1	TGTGCCAGCAGTGCCCAGGCGGGGGGGCAAGAGACCCAGTACTTC	CASSAQAGGQETQYF
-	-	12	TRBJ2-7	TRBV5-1	TGCGCCAGCAGTAACAGTTCCTACGAGCAGTACTTC	CASSNSSYEQYF
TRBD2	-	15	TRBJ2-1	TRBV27	TGTGCCAGCAGTTTAAGACTAGCGGGATGGAATGAGCAGTTCTTC	CASSLRLAGWNEQFF
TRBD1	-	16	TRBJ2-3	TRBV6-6	TGTGCCAGCAGTTACTGGGGACAGGGTGATACAGATACGCAGTATTTT	CASSYWGQGDTDTQYF
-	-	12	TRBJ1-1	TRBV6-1	TGTGCCTCCTCCCCCGGGAGCACTGAAGCTTTCTTT	CASSPGSTEAFF